This TCR beta chain comes out of a study of CD8 T cells in Susac syndrome. V was clipped by 4 bases and J by 4 bases, with 16 bases between them. Germline CDR1 and CDR2: MDHEN and SYDVKM. The CDR3 covers 15 residues. Roughly 0.45 to 1 ug RNA was reverse transcribed with random hexamers. TCRdb redid the calling of the immunoSEQ multiplex PCR reads with MiXCR, one entry per CDR3 protein. Of fewer than 200,000 distinct CDR3 sequences listed, approximately 94% were seen once; the top ten hold approximately 0.11%. This rearrangement joins TRBV28 to TRBJ1-1, with D tentatively TRBD1 (6 bases). Sequences were obtained from CD4+ T cells from PBMCs. The source of this sequence is a human donor with Susac syndrome. The CDR3 reads CASSSGQPRATEAFF. CDR3 coding DNA: TGTGCCAGCAGTTCCGGACAGCCGAGGGCCACTGAAGCTTTCTTT.